This TCR beta chain was sequenced during a study of OX40 agonist ivuxolimab in advanced cancers. The overall study: Patients were dosed intravenously with ivuxolimab at 0.01 to 10 mg/kg every 2 weeks.

Autoimmune disease history or systemic immunosuppression excluded patients. On this clone itself: No antigen is known for it.

Profiled with immunoSEQ multiplex PCR; TCRdb holds only in-frame clones, not every one. The sample has roughly 100,000 clones, about 90% seen once. Broader study findings: The study observed clonal expansion of CD4+ and CD8+ blood T cells by week 6 at 0.1 to 3.0 mg/kg. Average numbers of expanded clones were greater in CD8+ T cells than in CD4+.

V lost 2 bases and J lost 1; bases outside the gene matches: 6. The CDR3 runs to 18 residues. From germline, CDR1 is LNHDA and CDR2 SQIVND (reference sequence). This TCR came from an adult with an advanced solid tumor such as melanoma, head and neck, liver or kidney cancer. This chain joins TRBV19 and TRBJ2-5; TRBD2 agrees at 14 bases. Sequencing was performed on CD4+ or CD8+ T cells sorted from blood, taken in a trial of the OX40 agonist ivuxolimab. CDR3 DNA: TGTGCCAGTAGTATATCGGGGACTAGCGGGAGTACCCAAGAGACCCAGTACTTC. Translating gives CASSISGTSGSTQETQYF.